The entry that follows covers one T cell receptor beta chain sequence. V dropped 4 bases and J dropped 1; count of bases not matched to a gene: 7. The CDR3 consists of 16 residues. The germline gives CDR1 SNHLY, CDR2 FYNNEI. TCR beta chains were sequenced at survey level with immunoSEQ. TCRdb's table, derived via immunoSEQ multiplex PCR, lists solely in-frame clones and lacks some. Altogether around 50,000 clones are present, 85% to 95% being singletons, with the ten largest covering about 10%. This TCR was sampled from a man between 40 and 49 years old with rheumatoid arthritis. The V gene is TRBV2, the J gene TRBJ1-2; 9 bases line up with TRBD1. Sequenced: PBMCs. CDR3 in amino acids: CASSGGTGKGNYGYTF. The CDR3 DNA sequence: TGTGCCAGCAGTGGGGGGACAGGGAAGGGTAACTATGGCTACACCTTC.